This TCR beta chain came from a study of blood T cell repertoires in COVID-19. Libraries were prepared by immunoSEQ multiplex PCR; TCRdb keeps only in-frame clonotypes and omits some of them. The repertoire has about 170,000 clones, around 80% of them found once; the top ten carry 3.6%. Participants were aged about 18 to 95 years, lived in 20 to 30 US areas, and enrolled virtually. Per germline, CDR1 KGHDR and CDR2 SFDVKD. The CDR3 loop spans 18 amino acids. J gave up 0 bases and V 4 bases, and 7 bases lay outside the gene matches. The origin of this receptor is a woman between 50 and 59 years old in a cohort exposed to, infected with or recovered from COVID-19 (not recorded which). Sequencing input: PBMCs or T cells enriched from blood (not recorded which). The chain couples TRBV24-1 to TRBJ2-6, with 8 bases matching TRBD1. This CDR3 is CATSDPGQVYSGANVLTF. The CDR3 DNA follows: TGTGCCACCAGTGACCCGGGACAGGTGTACTCTGGGGCCAACGTCCTGACTTTC.